The present T cell receptor beta chain was sequenced within a study of regulatory T cells in long-lasting Graves disease. Arm-PCR of CDR3 regions and iRepertoire HTBI primers were the basis on which TCR beta libraries were built. TCRdb passed the multiplex PCR reads through MiXCR, listing each CDR3 protein once. Of around 480,000 distinct CDR3 sequences listed, about 15% were seen once; the top ten hold approximately 25%. Time point: newly diagnosed GD, antithyroid drugs for less than 3 months. The TCR library was made from RNA that had been extracted from PBMCs in TRIzol. CDR3 length equals 16 residues. After removal of 1 base from V and 0 bases from J, the junction contained 5 bases not matched to a gene. In germline, CDR1 is SGHDN, CDR2 FVKESK. The same specimen was also included in a second study, on T cells in Graves' hyperthyroidism and ophthalmopathy. That investigation notes: The primer set for the first-round RT-PCR of the TCR CDR3 was HTBI.

The source of this sequence is a woman aged 40-60 years with Graves disease. The J gene is TRBJ2-7, the V gene TRBV14, with 8 positions matching TRBD2. Specimen: peripheral blood mononuclear cells (PBMCs), collected at new diagnosis, from a patient treated with antithyroid drugs. CDR3 coding DNA: TGTGCCAGCAGCCAAGGTTATAGCGGGGCCTCCTACGAGCAGTACTTC. Translation: CASSQGYSGASYEQYF. The entire variable domain, with the rest obtained from reference TRBV14 and TRBJ2-7, is as follows: EAGVTQFPSHSVIEKGQTVTLRCDPISGHDNLYWYRRVMGKEIKFLLHFVKESKQDESGMPNNRFLAERTGGTYSTLKVQPAELEDSGVYFCASSQGYSGASYEQYFGPGTRLTVT.